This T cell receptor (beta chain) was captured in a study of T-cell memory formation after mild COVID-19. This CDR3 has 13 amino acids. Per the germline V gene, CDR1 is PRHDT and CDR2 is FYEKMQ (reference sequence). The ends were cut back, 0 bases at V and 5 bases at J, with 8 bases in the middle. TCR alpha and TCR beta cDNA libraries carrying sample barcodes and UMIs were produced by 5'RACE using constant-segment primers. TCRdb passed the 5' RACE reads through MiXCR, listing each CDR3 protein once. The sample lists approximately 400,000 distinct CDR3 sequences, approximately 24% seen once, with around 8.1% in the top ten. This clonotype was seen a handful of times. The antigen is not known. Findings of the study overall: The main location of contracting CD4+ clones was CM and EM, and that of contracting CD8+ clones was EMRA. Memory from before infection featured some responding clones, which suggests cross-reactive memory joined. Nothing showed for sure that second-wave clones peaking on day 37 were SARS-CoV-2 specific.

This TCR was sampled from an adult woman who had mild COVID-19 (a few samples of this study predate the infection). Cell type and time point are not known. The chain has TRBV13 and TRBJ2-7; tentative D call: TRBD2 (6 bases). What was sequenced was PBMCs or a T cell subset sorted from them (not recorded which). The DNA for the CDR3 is TGTGCCAGCAGCTTAGGACTAGCTAACGAGCAGTACTTC. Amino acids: CASSLGLANEQYF. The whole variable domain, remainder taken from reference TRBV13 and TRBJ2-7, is AAGVIQSPRHLIKEKRETATLKCYPIPRHDTVYWYQQGPGQDPQFLISFYEKMQSDKGSIPDRFSAQQFSDYHSELNMSSLELGDSALYFCASSLGLANEQYFGPGTRLTVT.